A selection of T cell receptor beta chains follows, all from one sample in a study of beta chain features in type 1 diabetes. The repertoire was sequenced with immunoSEQ multiplex PCR; TCRdb's copy has only in-frame clones and lacks some. The sample has around 240,000 clones, 16% seen once; the top ten hold about 0.092%. Sequenced sample: naive CD4+ T cells from blood. The source is a man younger than 40 with type 1 diabetes. Each CDR3 is given with its conserved first and last residue. The D gene is left open where the match is weak. Part of the rows lack a size; the others show once, few, many or a class for expanded clones.

D,size,J,V,DNA,CDR3
TRBD1,-,TRBJ2-5,TRBV30,TGTGCCTGGAGTGGGACAGGGCGGGAGACCCAGTACTTC,CAWSGTGRETQYF
TRBD2,-,TRBJ2-1,TRBV6-5,TGTGCCAGCAGCCGACTAGCGGGAGGGCCTGGTGAGCAGTTCTTC,CASSRLAGGPGEQFF
TRBD1,-,TRBJ2-7,TRBV27,TGTGCCAGCAGCAGAGAGGGACAGGGCTCTCACGAGCAGTACTTC,CASSREGQGSHEQYF
TRBD1,few,TRBJ2-7,TRBV30,TGTGCCTGGACGACAGGGAGCTCCTACGAGCAGTACTTC,CAWTTGSSYEQYF
-,-,TRBJ2-1,TRBV30,TGTGCCTGGAGTGTAAACCGGGGGCAGGAGCAGTTCTTC,CAWSVNRGQEQFF
-,-,TRBJ2-4,TRBV25-1,TGTGCCAGCAGTGAGCCCTTGGGGTATAAGAAAAACATTCAGTACTTC,CASSEPLGYKKNIQYF
-,few,TRBJ2-2,TRBV7-6,TGTGCCAGCAGCGGCGTGGTCGCCGGGGAGCTGTTTTTT,CASSGVVAGELFF
-,few,TRBJ2-7,TRBV4-1,TGCGCCAGCAGCCAAGACAGGGTTGTCATGTACTTC,CASSQDRVVMYF
-,-,TRBJ1-1,TRBV7-2,TGTGCCAGCAGCCCCACGGGCAACACTGAAGCTTTCTTT,CASSPTGNTEAFF
TRBD1,-,TRBJ1-2,TRBV5-5,TGTGCCAGCAGCTTAGGCCGGGACAGGAACTATGGCTACACCTTC,CASSLGRDRNYGYTF
-,few,TRBJ2-1,TRBV7-2,TGTGCCAGCAGCCCTGGACAGCCGAATGAGCAGTTCTTC,CASSPGQPNEQFF
TRBD2,-,TRBJ2-1,TRBV9,TGTGCCAGCAGCGCCGGGTCGCTAGCGGGGTACAATGAGCAGTTCTTC,CASSAGSLAGYNEQFF
-,few,TRBJ2-3,TRBV10-3,TGTGCCATCAGTGATGGGCAGGAGAACACAGATACGCAGTATTTT,CAISDGQENTDTQYF
-,few,TRBJ2-1,TRBV9,TGTGCCAGCAGCCAAAATACAGGGTATCCCAATGAGCAGTTCTTC,CASSQNTGYPNEQFF
TRBD1,few,TRBJ1-5,TRBV2,TGTGCCAGCAGGACGGACAGGGGAGGCAATCAGCCCCAGCATTTT,CASRTDRGGNQPQHF
TRBD2,-,TRBJ2-1,TRBV10-2,TGCGCCAGCAGATTAGCGGGGGACCGCCAGCAGTTCTTC,CASRLAGDRQQFF
TRBD2,few,TRBJ2-1,TRBV13,TGTGCCAGCAGCTTAGTTCCTAGCGGGAACAATGAGCAGTTCTTC,CASSLVPSGNNEQFF
-,-,TRBJ2-3,TRBV6-1,TGTGCCATTTCCAGGGATGGCACAGATACGCAGTATTTT,CAISRDGTDTQYF
TRBD1,-,TRBJ1-1,TRBV5-1,TGCGCCAGCAGCCGGACAGGGGTGAACACTGAAGCTTTCTTT,CASSRTGVNTEAFF
TRBD1,-,TRBJ1-2,TRBV29-1,TGCAGCGTTGCTGAGACAGGGACGTATGGCTACACCTTC,CSVAETGTYGYTF
-,few,TRBJ2-6,TRBV7-2,TGTGCCAGCAGCTTTACTACAGGGTCTGGGGCCAACGTCCTGACTTTC,CASSFTTGSGANVLTF
-,few,TRBJ2-7,TRBV30,TGTGCCTGGAGTCTGACAGCTTTGGGCGAGCAGTACTTC,CAWSLTALGEQYF
-,few,TRBJ1-3,TRBV29-1,TGCAGCGTTGGGGAGACCTCTGGAAACACCATATATTTT,CSVGETSGNTIYF
TRBD2,few,TRBJ2-3,TRBV28,TGTGCCAGCAGTTCCGGACCCTGGACAGGGAACATCACTAGCGGGAGGGACCCAGATACGCAGTATTTT,CASSSGPWTGNITSGRDPDTQYF
-,-,TRBJ2-5,TRBV4-1,TGCGCCAGCAGCCAAGCGACTACCCCAGTCGAGACCCAGTACTTC,CASSQATTPVETQYF
-,-,TRBJ2-7,TRBV18,TGTGCCAGCTCACCCGTTCCGGCGGGATCCTACGAGCAGTACTTC,CASSPVPAGSYEQYF
-,few,TRBJ2-1,TRBV10-3,TGTGCCATCAGTGACATCATAACCGGGACCAGTGAGCAGTTCTTC,CAISDIITGTSEQFF
-,-,TRBJ2-3,TRBV29-1,TGCAGCGTTGAAGGAAGATTCACAGATACGCAGTATTTT,CSVEGRFTDTQYF
-,few,TRBJ2-3,TRBV5-4,TGTGCCAGCAGCTCCGGTGGGCACTCAGATACGCAGTATTTT,CASSSGGHSDTQYF
TRBD1,few,TRBJ1-5,TRBV10-3,TGTGCCATCAGTCAAGGACAGGGCAATCAGCCCCAGCATTTT,CAISQGQGNQPQHF
-,-,TRBJ2-7,TRBV29-1,TGCAGCGTTGACGGGGGATCTATCTTCGAGCAGTACTTC,CSVDGGSIFEQYF
-,few,TRBJ2-1,TRBV14,TGTGCCAGCAGCCTAACGGTCTACAATGAGCAGTTCTTC,CASSLTVYNEQFF
TRBD2,-,TRBJ2-1,TRBV7-2,TGTGCCAGCAGCTTAGCGGATCGCGGGAGAGAGCAGTTCTTC,CASSLADRGREQFF
-,-,TRBJ2-5,TRBV7-9,TGTGCCAGCAGCAACCAGGGCGCCGAGACCCAGTACTTC,CASSNQGAETQYF
-,few,TRBJ2-7,TRBV7-2,TGTGCCAGCAGCTTAGCATGGGCGGGGACCTACGAGCAGTACTTC,CASSLAWAGTYEQYF
-,-,TRBJ2-6,TRBV15,TGTGCCACCAGCAGAGATGAAGGCAGCCGGGCTTCCGGGGCCAACGTCCTGACTTTC,CATSRDEGSRASGANVLTF
-,-,TRBJ1-1,TRBV6-5,TGTGCCAGCAGTTACTCGAACACTGAAGCTTTCTTT,CASSYSNTEAFF
-,-,TRBJ1-2,TRBV21-1,TGTGCCAGCACCACCACCGACAGAGCTAACTATGGCTACACCTTC,CASTTTDRANYGYTF
-,few,TRBJ2-2,TRBV7-8,TGTGCCAGCAGCTTAGCGTTGAACACCGGGGAGCTGTTTTTT,CASSLALNTGELFF
-,-,TRBJ1-4,TRBV7-3,TGTGCCAGCAGCCTGCAGGGAGGCGCAGGCGAAAAACTGTTTTTT,CASSLQGGAGEKLFF
-,-,TRBJ2-7,TRBV5-1,TGCGCCAGCAGGACAACTACCTTCTACGAGCAGTACTTC,CASRTTTFYEQYF
-,few,TRBJ1-4,TRBV7-2,TGTGCCAGCAGCACTCGGCGGAATGAAAAACTGTTTTTT,CASSTRRNEKLFF
TRBD2,few,TRBJ2-1,TRBV14,TGTGCCAGCAGCGCCCCGCTAGCGGGGAGCTACAATGAGCAGTTCTTC,CASSAPLAGSYNEQFF